This TCR beta chain was documented in a study of OX40 agonist ivuxolimab in advanced cancers. This clone was detected only a few times. CDR1 is SQVTM, CDR2 ANQGSEA, per germline. The CDR3 totals 12 residues. Germline trimming cut 4 bases from V and 8 bases from J; bases unmatched to any gene: 4. Clones were read by immunoSEQ multiplex PCR, and TCRdb kept only the in-frame ones, dropping some. Seen here are about 8,300 clones, 55% to 75% observed once, and the top ten hold less than 60%. Sequencing used CD4+ or CD8+ T cells sorted from blood, obtained in a trial of the OX40 agonist ivuxolimab. This receptor was obtained from an adult with an advanced solid tumor such as melanoma, head and neck, liver or kidney cancer. The chain carries TRBV29-1 and TRBJ2-1; TRBD1 matches 8 bases. CDR3 sequence: CSVVGRGHEQFF. For the CDR3, the DNA is TGCAGCGTTGTCGGCAGGGGGCATGAGCAGTTCTTC.